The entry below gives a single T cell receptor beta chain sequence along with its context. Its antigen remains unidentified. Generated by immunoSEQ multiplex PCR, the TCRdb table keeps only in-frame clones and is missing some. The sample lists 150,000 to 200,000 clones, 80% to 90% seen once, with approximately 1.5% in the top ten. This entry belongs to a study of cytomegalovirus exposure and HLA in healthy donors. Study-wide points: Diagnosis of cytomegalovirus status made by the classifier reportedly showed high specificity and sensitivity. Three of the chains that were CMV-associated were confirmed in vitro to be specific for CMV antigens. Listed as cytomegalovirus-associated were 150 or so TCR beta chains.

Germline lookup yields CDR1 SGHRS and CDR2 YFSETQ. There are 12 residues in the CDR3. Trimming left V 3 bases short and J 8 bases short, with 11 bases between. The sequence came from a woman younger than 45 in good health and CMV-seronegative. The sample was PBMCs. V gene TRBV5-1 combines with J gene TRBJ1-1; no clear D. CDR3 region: CASSWTGREAFF. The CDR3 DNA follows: TGCGCCAGCAGCTGGACTGGAAGGGAAGCTTTCTTT.